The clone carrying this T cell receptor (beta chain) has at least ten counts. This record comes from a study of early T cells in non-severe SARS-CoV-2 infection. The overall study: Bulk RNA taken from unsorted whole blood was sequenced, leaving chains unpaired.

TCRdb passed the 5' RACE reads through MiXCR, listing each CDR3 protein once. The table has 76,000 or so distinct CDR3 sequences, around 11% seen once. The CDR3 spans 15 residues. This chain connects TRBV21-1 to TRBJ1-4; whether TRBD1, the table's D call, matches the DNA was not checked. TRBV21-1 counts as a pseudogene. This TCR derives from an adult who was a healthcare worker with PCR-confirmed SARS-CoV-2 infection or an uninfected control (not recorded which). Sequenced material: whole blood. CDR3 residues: CASGQVEGSREKLFF. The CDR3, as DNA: TGTGCCAGCGGGCAGGTCGAGGGCTCCCGGGAAAAACTGTTTTTT.